This record concerns one TCR beta chain sequence. No antigen is known for it. Base qualities are not recorded, but no much larger clone differs from it by a single base. The sample is drawn from a study of T cell responses to AZD1222 COVID-19 vaccine (dated by TCRdb to the early 2020s). Regarding the complete study: AZD1222 recipients given second doses at about 4 weeks or at about 12 weeks were pooled, since spike-specific TCR depth and breadth were not found to differ between the two schedules. TCR sequencing was performed for more than 230 trial participants, of whom 207 were given two doses of AZD1222 and around 25 were given two doses of MenACWY control vaccine. Trial participants were enrolled into age subgroups of 18-55, 56-69 and 70-plus years, which contained about 150, 28 and 57 TCR-sequenced participants, respectively. What the research found in general, with its limitations: The 56-69-year group was small, and its depth increase did not reach significance, likely because of low power. Most participants were white British and females outnumbered males, and the authors suggested that clonal diversity may have been underestimated. The vaccine-associated CD4 TCRs covered the entire spike protein, and the dominant responses fell in regions 160-218 and 743-854. Only six or seven AZD1222 recipients were SARS-CoV-2 seropositive at baseline, limiting conclusions about previously exposed vaccinees. Because no day 14 peak-response samples were available, repertoires were characterized only after the peak T cell response. A significant rise in spike-specific TCR breadth and depth was observed after two AZD1222 doses relative to day 0 and relative to MenACWY recipients. Reportedly, close to half of the unique spike-specific TCRs recognized epitopes lying outside the regions that are mutated in the B.1.351 and B.1.1.7 variants.

The germline V gene specifies KGHSH as CDR1 and LQKENI as CDR2. From V the trimming removes 3 bases and from J it removes 2 bases, while the gene matches leave 5 bases of the junction unaccounted for. The CDR3 sequence holds 15 residues, the cysteine and phenylalanine included. Just the 45-base CDR3 DNA is kept, in frame starting at base 1. What the time point label conveys for this sample: baseline before first vaccination. Vaccinee samples were obtained from the UK trials COV001 and COV002, which included a single-blind randomized controlled phase 2/3 trial of AZD1222 (ChAdOx1 nCoV-19) in healthy adults. For TCRbeta chain sequencing, PBMC samples were collected from trial participants at day 0 and at day 28 after the second dose. The CDR3 regions of human TCRbeta chains were subjected to immunosequencing. The source study handled its data this way. TCRs in the repertoires were matched against a reference library of SARS-CoV-2-specific TCRs that had been generated with the MIRA antigen-specificity platform. Breadth was defined as the fraction of unique TCRs that were SARS-CoV-2-associated, and depth was defined as the fraction of total T cells that were SARS-CoV-2-associated. Using the MIRA data, each spike-specific TCR was assigned both to the spike region to which the TCR was reactive and to a CD4 or CD8 class. Log10-transformed breadth and depth values were compared by one-way ANOVA with Sidak's multiple comparisons tests. TCRdb obtained this table from immuneACCESS and retained in-frame rearrangements with V and J assigned. These tables miss some clones; where compared with another copy, unresolved V genes account for less than half of the shortfall, and the remainder is unexplained. V, J and clone size were drawn from that table, and D and trimming were deduced from the DNA. The sample table holds approximately 150,000 clones, of which less than 95% were seen once. Around 1.3% of the sample comes from the top ten.

The material was peripheral blood, obtained on day 0 of AZD1222 vaccination. This chain is built from TRBV18 and TRBJ2-7, and 9 bases in between align with TRBD1. This sequence originates from an adult in good health. The nucleotides are TGTGCCAGCTCACCCGGCGGGACAGGGACCTACGAGCAGTACTTC. This yields the protein CASSPGGTGTYEQYF.